This T cell receptor beta chain was identified during a study of cytomegalovirus exposure and HLA in healthy donors. Study results and limitations: With DRB1 most and HLA-C fewest, TCR association rates differed between HLA loci in a later analysis. Common viral pathogens were later found to be apparently linked to several of the most significant clusters. Indistinguishable V segments such as TRBV6-2 and TRBV6-3 were excluded.

To note about this clone: Its specificity is not known.

13 Jbeta primers and 60 Vbeta primers were used for the PCR. Sequencing was performed with immunoSEQ multiplex PCR; in TCRdb, only in-frame clones are kept and a portion is missing. The repertoire holds some 140,000 clones, with around 10% as singletons. Between the trimmed V and J ends, which lost 0 bases and 6 bases, there was a span of 10 bases. CDR1 is SGHRS, CDR2 YFSETQ, per germline. The length of the CDR3 is 13 residues. The source material was PBMCs. The TCR sequence derives from a woman in her 40s in good health and CMV-seropositive. The V gene is TRBV5-1, the J gene TRBJ2-7, with D maybe TRBD1 (5 bases). The CDR3 DNA follows: TGCGCCAGCAGCTTGGCCGGCAGGGCCGAGCAGTACTTC. Residues: CASSLAGRAEQYF.